A single sample is the source of the 22 T cell receptor beta chains below, sequenced in a study of cytomegalovirus exposure and HLA in healthy donors. It was with 60 Vbeta and 13 Jbeta primers that the PCR ran. Generated by immunoSEQ multiplex PCR, the TCRdb table keeps only in-frame clones and is missing some. The repertoire holds about 110,000 clones, 74% seen once, with more than 3.5% in the top ten. The sequenced sample was PBMCs. All receptors derive from a woman in her 40s in good health and CMV-seropositive.

The chain couples TRBV5-1 to TRBJ2-2; 14 bases align to TRBD2. In germline, CDR1 is SGHRS, CDR2 YFSETQ. With 3 bases clipped from V and 5 bases from J, the junction kept 6 bases outside the gene matches. CDR3 size: 17 residues. CDR3 sequence reads: CASSSGLAGGGTGELFF. The CDR3 region has the DNA TGCGCCAGCAGCTCCGGACTAGCGGGGGGTGGAACCGGGGAGCTGTTTTTT.

CDR3 in DNA: TGTGCCACCAGCAGAGATAAACAAGGCTACACCTTC. This translates into CATSRDKQGYTF. The chain couples TRBV15 to TRBJ1-2; D is unresolved. CDR1 is LNHNV, CDR2 YYDKDF, per germline (reference sequence). Trimming shortened V by 0 bases and J by 8 bases, and 7 bases separated the two germline ends. The CDR3 is 12 amino acids.

The chain is built from TRBV5-4 and TRBJ2-1, with D maybe TRBD2 (5 bases). Germline assignment: CDR1 SGHNT and CDR2 YYREEE (reference sequence). CDR3 length: 15 residues. V gave up 4 bases and J gave up 4 bases, with 15 bases separating them. The CDR3 is CASSRGSGAYNEQFF. As DNA, the CDR3 is TGTGCCAGCAGCCGAGGGAGCGGAGCTTACAATGAGCAGTTCTTC.

This clone was seen only once. The chain uses TRBV5-1 and TRBJ2-1; 10 bases fit TRBD1. The V gene's germline CDR1 is SGHRS and CDR2 YFSETQ. This CDR3 spans 15 amino acids. V was pared by 3 bases and J by 1 base, with 1 base of the junction left unmatched. The CDR3 region is CASSSGQGSYNEQFF. The CDR3 nucleotides are TGCGCCAGCAGCTCGGGACAGGGGTCCTACAATGAGCAGTTCTTC.

A note on this clone: The junction does not match germline at one end; this may be a read error. This chain joins TRBV7-9 and TRBJ2-7; 8 bases are a match to TRBD1. Per germline, CDR1 SEHNR and CDR2 FQNEAQ (reference sequence). This CDR3 has 17 amino acids. The CDR3 loop is CASSLASDRAPSYEQYF. The CDR3 DNA follows: TGTGCCAGCAGCTTAGCCTCGGACAGGGCTCCTTCCTATGAGCAGTACTTC. The full variable domain, its missing parts supplied by reference TRBV7-9 and TRBJ2-7, is DTGVSQNPRHKITKRGQNVTFRCDPISEHNRLYWYRQTLGQGPEFLTYFQNEAQLEKSRLLSDRFSAERPKGSFSTLEIQRTEQGDSAMYLCASSLASDRAPSYEQYFGPGTRLTVT.

This clone has only one observation. V is TRBV5-8 and J is TRBJ1-1; 8 bases align to TRBD1. The CDR3 spans 15 residues. Germline V gene lookup returns CDR1 SGHTS and CDR2 YDEGEE. V trimming: 4 bases; J trimming: 1 base; junction bases outside the gene matches: 6. The CDR3 nucleotides are TGTGCCAGCAGCCCGCAGGACAGGGAGAACACTGAAGCTTTCTTT. Residues: CASSPQDRENTEAFF.

The chain uses TRBV14 and TRBJ2-3; 8 bases agree with TRBD2. The CDR3 is made up of 17 amino acids. Looked up from germline, CDR1 is SGHDN and CDR2 is FVKESK. Unmatched junction bases numbered 12, after V lost 3 bases and J lost 4 bases. DNA of the CDR3: TGTGCCAGCAGCCACGAAAGACGCGCGGGGGGAGCAGATACGCAGTATTTT. This encodes CASSHERRAGGADTQYF.

The count of this clone is one. V gene TRBV7-9 combines with J gene TRBJ2-1, with TRBD1 identical over 7 bases. Looked up from germline, CDR1 is SEHNR and CDR2 is FQNEAQ (reference sequence). The CDR3 sequence is 14 residues long. V lost 5 bases and J lost 4; bases outside the gene matches: 5. The CDR3 DNA is TGTGCCAGCAGCCTAGAGGGGGCGTACAATGAGCAGTTCTTC. Translating it yields CASSLEGAYNEQFF.

This chain uses TRBV4-1 with TRBJ2-1; D is unresolved. Trimming took off 8 bases at V and 4 bases at J, with 9 bases between the two ends. This CDR3 region has 12 residues. CDR1 is MGHRA and CDR2 is YSYEKL in the germline V gene. DNA of the CDR3: TGCGCCAGCTCACGAACTTACAATGAGCAGTTCTTC. It yields the protein CASSRTYNEQFF.

This clone has only a few counts. The CDR3 protein is CASSLGQGGGEKLFF. Written as DNA, the CDR3 is TGCGCCAGCAGCTTGGGACAGGGAGGAGGAGAAAAACTGTTTTTT. The rearrangement joins TRBV5-1 to TRBJ1-4; 7 bases fit TRBD1. J gave up 8 bases and V 0 bases, and 7 bases lay outside the gene matches. CDR3 length: 15 residues. Germline CDR1 reads SGHRS; CDR2 reads YFSETQ.

The chain joins TRBV5-1 to TRBJ1-2, with TRBD1 matching over 8 bases. The CDR3 loop spans 16 amino acids. CDR1 SGHRS and CDR2 YFSETQ come from the germline V gene. Trimming took 1 base from V and 1 from J; bases not matched to a gene: 6. Here the CDR3 DNA reads TGCGCCAGCAGCTTGTCTGGACAGGGCGATAACTATGGCTACACCTTC. This gives the protein CASSLSGQGDNYGYTF. The whole variable domain, filled in from reference TRBV5-1 and TRBJ1-2, reads KAGVTQTPRYLIKTRGQQVTLSCSPISGHRSVSWYQQTPGQGLQFLFEYFSETQRNKGNFPGRFSGRQFSNSRSEMNVSTLELGDSALYLCASSLSGQGDNYGYTFGSGTRLTVV.

This clone was found once. At one boundary the junction diverges from the germline segment, which might be a read error. The chain couples TRBV7-7 to TRBJ1-6; D possibly corresponds to TRBD1 (6 bases). Germline CDR1 SSHAT, CDR2 FNYEAQ (reference sequence). The CDR3 runs 17 residues. The CDR3 DNA sequence: TGTGCTAGCAGCTTAGAATCTGGGCAGGGGTGGAATTCACCCCTCCACTTT. Translation: CASSLESGQGWNSPLHF.

The gene calls are TRBV18 and TRBJ2-3; a weak D match, TRBD2 (6 bases). The CDR3 spans 14 residues. V was shortened by 6 bases and J by 4 bases, with 14 bases between the two germline ends. The germline V gene encodes CDR1 KGHSH and CDR2 LQKENI. The CDR3 region has the DNA TGTGCCAGCTCTCCCCTCGGGGGTCCAGATACGCAGTATTTT. This encodes CASSPLGGPDTQYF.

For the CDR3, the DNA is TGTGCCAGCAGTTCCTCGGGACAGGGGGACAATGAGCAGTTCTTC. Protein: CASSSSGQGDNEQFF. The V gene is TRBV27, the J gene TRBJ2-1; the match to TRBD1 covers 11 bases. Germline values: CDR1 MNHEY, CDR2 SMNVEV (reference sequence). The CDR3 contains 15 residues. The V gene end was trimmed by 4 bases and the J gene end by 5 bases; junction bases not matched to a gene: 4.

V gene TRBV27 combines with J gene TRBJ2-3; perhaps TRBD2 as D (6 bases). Deletions cut 0 bases from V and 1 base from J, with 20 bases between. The CDR3 is 19 residues long. The germline V gene encodes CDR1 MNHEY and CDR2 SMNVEV (reference sequence). CDR3 in amino acids: CASSLSWMDWGGRTDTQYF. In DNA, the CDR3 is TGTGCCAGCAGTTTATCGTGGATGGACTGGGGAGGTCGCACAGATACGCAGTATTTT.

This clone has just a few counts. The chain joins TRBV27 to TRBJ2-2; 10 bases match TRBD2. J was trimmed by 7 bases and V by 6 bases; bases with no gene match: 14. The CDR3 length is 17 residues. Germline loops: CDR1 MNHEY, CDR2 SMNVEV (reference sequence). CDR3 in DNA: TGTGCCAGCAGCCTATTGATAGCGGGGGGCCCACTCGGGGAGCTGTTTTTT. Translated, it gives CASSLLIAGGPLGELFF.

This clone was seen only once. The rearrangement links TRBV5-1 to TRBJ2-2; 8 positions match TRBD2. This CDR3 contains 14 residues. In germline, CDR1 is SGHRS, CDR2 YFSETQ. The J segment lost 4 bases and the V segment lost 4 bases, leaving 3 bases of the junction unmatched. This chain's CDR3 is CASSGTRGTGELFF. The CDR3 DNA reads as TGCGCCAGCAGCGGGACTAGAGGCACCGGGGAGCTGTTTTTT.

In its sample, this clone was seen a few times. The chain has TRBV10-3 and TRBJ2-7; 10 nucleotides agree with TRBD2. This CDR3 has 20 amino acids. Per the germline V gene, CDR1 is ENHRY and CDR2 is SYGVKD. V lost 3 bases to trimming and J lost 1 base; unmatched junction nucleotides: 18. CDR3: CAISDSGRGAGGRVSYEQYF. The CDR3 DNA reads TGTGCCATCAGTGATTCCGGTAGGGGAGCGGGAGGGCGGGTGTCCTACGAGCAGTACTTC.

The rearrangement joins TRBV28 to TRBJ2-7, with D possibly being TRBD1 (6 bases). The germline V gene has CDR1 MDHEN and CDR2 SYDVKM. V lost 1 base to trimming and J lost 1 base, with 17 bases between them. The CDR3 sequence is 17 residues long. CDR3: CASSLSSPNRASYEQYF. For the CDR3, the DNA is TGTGCCAGCAGTTTATCCTCCCCCAACAGGGCTTCCTACGAGCAGTACTTC.

The rearrangement joins TRBV9 to TRBJ2-2; 11 nucleotides match TRBD2. V shed 4 bases, J shed 6 bases, and the junction held 11 bases outside the gene matches. The CDR3 sequence is 17 residues long. The germline V gene has CDR1 SGDLS and CDR2 YYNGEE. CDR3 amino acids: CASSPLALAGVAGELFF. CDR3 DNA sequence: TGTGCCAGCAGCCCACTGGCACTAGCGGGAGTGGCCGGGGAGCTGTTTTTT.

This rearrangement joins TRBV27 to TRBJ2-3, with D maybe TRBD2 (6 bases). Germline V gives CDR1 MNHEY, CDR2 SMNVEV (reference sequence). CDR3 length: 15 amino acids. V gave up 0 bases and J gave up 5 bases, with 12 bases separating them. For the CDR3, the DNA is TGTGCCAGCAGTTTATCGTGGCGGCGGGGAGATACGCAGTATTTT. Translated: CASSLSWRRGDTQYF.

Concerning this clone itself: The germline gene is not matched at one end of the junction; a read error may be the cause. The J gene is TRBJ2-2, the V gene TRBV7-9, with TRBD2 matching over 13 bases. Germline CDR1 reads SEHNR; CDR2 reads FQNEAQ (reference sequence). The length of the CDR3 is 15 residues. The CDR3 is CSSSGLAGATGELFF. The CDR3 DNA reads as TGTTCCAGCAGCGGACTAGCGGGAGCAACCGGGGAGCTGTTTTTT.